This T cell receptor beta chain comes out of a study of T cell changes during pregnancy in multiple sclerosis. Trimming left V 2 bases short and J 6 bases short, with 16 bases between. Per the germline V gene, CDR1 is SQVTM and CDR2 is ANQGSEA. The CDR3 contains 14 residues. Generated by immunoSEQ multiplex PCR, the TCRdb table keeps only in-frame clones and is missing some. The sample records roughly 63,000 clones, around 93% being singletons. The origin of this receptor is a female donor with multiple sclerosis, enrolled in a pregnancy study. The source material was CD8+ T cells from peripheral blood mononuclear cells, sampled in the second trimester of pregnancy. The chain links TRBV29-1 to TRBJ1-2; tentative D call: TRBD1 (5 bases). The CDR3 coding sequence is TGCAGCGTTGAATTGGGAGGGGTTCCGGATGGCTACACCTTC. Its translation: CSVELGGVPDGYTF. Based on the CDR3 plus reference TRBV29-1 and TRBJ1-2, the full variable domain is SAVISQKPSRDICQRGTSLTIQCQVDSQVTMMFWYRQQPGQSLTLIATANQGSEATYESGFVIDKFPISRPNLTFSTLTVSNMSPEDSSIYLCSVELGGVPDGYTFGSGTRLTVV.